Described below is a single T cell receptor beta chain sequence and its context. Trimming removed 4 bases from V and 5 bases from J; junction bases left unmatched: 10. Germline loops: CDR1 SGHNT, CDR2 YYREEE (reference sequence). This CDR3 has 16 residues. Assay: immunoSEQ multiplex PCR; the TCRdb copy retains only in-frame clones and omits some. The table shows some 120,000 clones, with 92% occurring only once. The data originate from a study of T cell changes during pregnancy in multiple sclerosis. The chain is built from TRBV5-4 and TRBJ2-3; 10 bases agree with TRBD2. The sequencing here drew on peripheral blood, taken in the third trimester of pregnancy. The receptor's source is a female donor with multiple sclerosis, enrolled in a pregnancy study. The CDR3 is CASSLSGGGVVDTQYF. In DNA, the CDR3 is TGTGCCAGCAGCCTCAGCGGGGGGGGCGTCGTAGATACGCAGTATTTT. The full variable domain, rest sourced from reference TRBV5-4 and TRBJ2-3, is ETGVTQSPTHLIKTRGQQVTLRCSSQSGHNTVSWYQQALGQGPQFIFQYYREEENGRGNFPPRFSGLQFPNYSSELNVNALELDDSALYLCASSLSGGGVVDTQYFGPGTRLTVL.